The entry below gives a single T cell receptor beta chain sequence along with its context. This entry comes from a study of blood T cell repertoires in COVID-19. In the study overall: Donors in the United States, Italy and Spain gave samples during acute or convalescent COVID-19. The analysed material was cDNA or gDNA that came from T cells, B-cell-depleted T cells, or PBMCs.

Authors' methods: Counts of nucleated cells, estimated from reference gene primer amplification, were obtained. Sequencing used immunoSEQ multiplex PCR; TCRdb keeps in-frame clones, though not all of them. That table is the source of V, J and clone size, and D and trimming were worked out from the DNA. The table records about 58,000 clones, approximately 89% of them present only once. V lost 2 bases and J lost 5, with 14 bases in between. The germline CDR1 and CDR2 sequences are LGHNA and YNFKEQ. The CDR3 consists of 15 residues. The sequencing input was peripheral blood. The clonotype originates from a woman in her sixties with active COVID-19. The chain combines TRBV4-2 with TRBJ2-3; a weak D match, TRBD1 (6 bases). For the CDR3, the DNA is TGTGCCAGCAGCCAACCCCAGGGGCTTGGAGATACGCAGTATTTT. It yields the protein CASSQPQGLGDTQYF.